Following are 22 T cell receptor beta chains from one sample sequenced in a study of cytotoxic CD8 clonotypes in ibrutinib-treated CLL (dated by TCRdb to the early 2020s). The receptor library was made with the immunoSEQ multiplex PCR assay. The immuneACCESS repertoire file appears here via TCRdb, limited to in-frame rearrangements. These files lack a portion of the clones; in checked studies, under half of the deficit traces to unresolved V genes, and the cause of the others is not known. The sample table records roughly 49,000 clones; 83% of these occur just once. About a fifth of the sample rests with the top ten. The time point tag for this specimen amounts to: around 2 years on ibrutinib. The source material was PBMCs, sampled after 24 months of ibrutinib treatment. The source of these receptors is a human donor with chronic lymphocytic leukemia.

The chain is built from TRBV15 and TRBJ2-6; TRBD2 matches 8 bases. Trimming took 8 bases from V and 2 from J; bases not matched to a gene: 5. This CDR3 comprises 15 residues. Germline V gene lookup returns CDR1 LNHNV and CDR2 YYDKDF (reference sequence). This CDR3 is CATGAGGPGANVLTF. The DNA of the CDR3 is TGTGCCACCGGGGCGGGGGGTCCTGGGGCCAACGTCCTGACTTTC.

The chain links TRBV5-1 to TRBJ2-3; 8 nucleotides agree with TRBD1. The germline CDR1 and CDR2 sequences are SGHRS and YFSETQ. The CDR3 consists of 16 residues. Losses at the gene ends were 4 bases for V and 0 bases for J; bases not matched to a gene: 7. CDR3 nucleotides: TGCGCCAGCAGCGAGACGGACAGGGCTAGCACAGATACGCAGTATTTT. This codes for CASSETDRASTDTQYF.

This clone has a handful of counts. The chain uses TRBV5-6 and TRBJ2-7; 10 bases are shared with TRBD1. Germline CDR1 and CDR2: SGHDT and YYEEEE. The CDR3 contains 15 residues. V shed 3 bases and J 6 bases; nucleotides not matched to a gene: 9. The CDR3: CASSSRGTGVSEQYF. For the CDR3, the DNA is TGTGCCAGCAGCTCCAGGGGGACAGGGGTGAGCGAGCAGTACTTC.

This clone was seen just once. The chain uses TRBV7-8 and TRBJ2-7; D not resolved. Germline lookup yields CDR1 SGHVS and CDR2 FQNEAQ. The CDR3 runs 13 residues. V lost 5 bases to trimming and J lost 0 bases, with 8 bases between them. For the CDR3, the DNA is TGTGCCAGCAGCGATCCTTCCTCCTACGAGCAGTACTTC. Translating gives CASSDPSSYEQYF.

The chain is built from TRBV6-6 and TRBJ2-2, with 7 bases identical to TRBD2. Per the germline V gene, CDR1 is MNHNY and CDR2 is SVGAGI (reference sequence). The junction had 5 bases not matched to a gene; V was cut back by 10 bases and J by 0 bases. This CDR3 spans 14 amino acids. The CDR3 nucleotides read TGTGCCACCCTAGCGGAAGCGAACACCGGGGAGCTGTTTTTT. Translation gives CATLAEANTGELFF.

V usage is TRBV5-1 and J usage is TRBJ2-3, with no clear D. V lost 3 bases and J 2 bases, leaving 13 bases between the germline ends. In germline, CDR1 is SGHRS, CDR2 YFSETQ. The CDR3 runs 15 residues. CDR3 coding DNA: TGCGCCAGCAGCTCCGCCTCGACACTCACAGATACGCAGTATTTT. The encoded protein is CASSSASTLTDTQYF.

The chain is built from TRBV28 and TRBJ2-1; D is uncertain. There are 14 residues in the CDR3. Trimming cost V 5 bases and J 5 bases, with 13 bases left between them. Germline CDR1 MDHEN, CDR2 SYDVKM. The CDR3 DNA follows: TGTGCCAGCAGTGGCCCGAACAACCACAATGAGCAGTTCTTC. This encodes CASSGPNNHNEQFF.

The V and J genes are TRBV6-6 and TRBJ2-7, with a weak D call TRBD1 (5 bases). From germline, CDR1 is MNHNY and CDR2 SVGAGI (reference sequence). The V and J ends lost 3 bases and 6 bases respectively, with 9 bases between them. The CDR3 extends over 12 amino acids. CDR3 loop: CASSYQDSEQYF. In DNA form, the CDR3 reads TGTGCCAGCAGTTATCAAGACAGCGAGCAGTACTTC.

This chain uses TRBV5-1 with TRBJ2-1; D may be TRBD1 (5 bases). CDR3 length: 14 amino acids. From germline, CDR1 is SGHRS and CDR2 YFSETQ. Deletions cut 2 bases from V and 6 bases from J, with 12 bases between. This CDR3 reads CASSFGQQRNEQFF. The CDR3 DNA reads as TGCGCCAGCAGCTTCGGACAACAGCGCAATGAGCAGTTCTTC.

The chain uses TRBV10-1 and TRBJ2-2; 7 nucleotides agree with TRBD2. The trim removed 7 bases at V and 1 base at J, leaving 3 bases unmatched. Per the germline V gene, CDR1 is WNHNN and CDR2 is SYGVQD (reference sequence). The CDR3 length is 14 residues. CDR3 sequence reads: CASKPSGNTGELFF. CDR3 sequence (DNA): TGCGCCAGCAAACCTAGCGGGAACACCGGGGAGCTGTTTTTT.

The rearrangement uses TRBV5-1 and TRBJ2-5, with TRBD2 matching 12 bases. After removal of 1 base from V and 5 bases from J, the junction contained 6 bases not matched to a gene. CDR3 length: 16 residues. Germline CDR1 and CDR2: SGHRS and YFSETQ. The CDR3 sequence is CASSLSASGREETQYF. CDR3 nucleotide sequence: TGCGCCAGCAGCTTGAGCGCTAGCGGGAGGGAGGAGACCCAGTACTTC.

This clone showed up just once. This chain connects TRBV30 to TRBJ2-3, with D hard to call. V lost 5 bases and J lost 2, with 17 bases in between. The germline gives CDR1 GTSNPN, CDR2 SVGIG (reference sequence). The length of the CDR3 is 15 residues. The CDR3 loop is CAWAPDWAATDTQYF. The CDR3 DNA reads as TGTGCCTGGGCCCCAGATTGGGCGGCCACAGATACGCAGTATTTT.

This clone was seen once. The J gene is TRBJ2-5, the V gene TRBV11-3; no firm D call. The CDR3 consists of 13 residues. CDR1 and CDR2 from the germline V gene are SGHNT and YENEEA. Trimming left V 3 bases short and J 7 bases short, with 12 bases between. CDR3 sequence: CASSLGRGGTQYF. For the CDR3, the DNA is TGTGCCAGCAGCTTGGGCCGCGGCGGGACCCAGTACTTC.

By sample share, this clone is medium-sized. CDR3 sequence (DNA): TGCGCCAGCAGCCAATTTGCGGGAGGCGGAAATGAGCAGTTCTTC. The encoded protein is CASSQFAGGGNEQFF. The V and J genes are TRBV4-1 and TRBJ2-1; 8 bases align to TRBD2. Germline V gene sequence: CDR1 MGHRA, CDR2 YSYEKL. The CDR3 runs to 15 residues. V was pared by 2 bases and J by 7 bases, with 7 bases of the junction left unmatched.

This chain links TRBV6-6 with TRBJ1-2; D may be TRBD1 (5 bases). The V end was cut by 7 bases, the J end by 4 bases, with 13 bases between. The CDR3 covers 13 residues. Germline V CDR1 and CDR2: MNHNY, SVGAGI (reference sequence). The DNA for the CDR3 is TGTGCCAGCATCCCCGGGGGGGGCTATGGCTACACCTTC. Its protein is CASIPGGGYGYTF.

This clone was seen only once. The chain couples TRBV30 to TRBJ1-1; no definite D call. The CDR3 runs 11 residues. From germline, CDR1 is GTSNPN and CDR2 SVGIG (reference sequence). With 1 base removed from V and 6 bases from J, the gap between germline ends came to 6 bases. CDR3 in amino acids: CAWSALSEAFF. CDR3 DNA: TGTGCCTGGAGTGCCCTGTCTGAAGCTTTCTTT.

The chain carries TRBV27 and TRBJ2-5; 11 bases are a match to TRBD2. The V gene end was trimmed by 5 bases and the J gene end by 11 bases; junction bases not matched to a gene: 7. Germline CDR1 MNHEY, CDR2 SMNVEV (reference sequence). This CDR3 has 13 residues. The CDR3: CASSPRTSGPQYF. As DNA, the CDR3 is TGTGCCAGCAGTCCTAGGACTAGCGGGCCTCAGTACTTC.

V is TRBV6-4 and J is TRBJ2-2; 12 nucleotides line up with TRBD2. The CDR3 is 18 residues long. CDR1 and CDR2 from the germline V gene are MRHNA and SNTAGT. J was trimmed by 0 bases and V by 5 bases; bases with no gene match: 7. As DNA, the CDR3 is TGTGCCAGCAGTCGGACTAGCGGGATTGGGGCGAACACCGGGGAGCTGTTTTTT. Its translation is CASSRTSGIGANTGELFF.

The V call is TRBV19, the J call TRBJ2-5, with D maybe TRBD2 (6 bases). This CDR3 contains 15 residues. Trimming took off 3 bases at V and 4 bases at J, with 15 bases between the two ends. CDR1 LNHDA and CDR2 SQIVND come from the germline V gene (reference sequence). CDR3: CASSIGGGVPETQYF. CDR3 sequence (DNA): TGTGCCAGTAGTATTGGTGGCGGGGTTCCAGAGACCCAGTACTTC.

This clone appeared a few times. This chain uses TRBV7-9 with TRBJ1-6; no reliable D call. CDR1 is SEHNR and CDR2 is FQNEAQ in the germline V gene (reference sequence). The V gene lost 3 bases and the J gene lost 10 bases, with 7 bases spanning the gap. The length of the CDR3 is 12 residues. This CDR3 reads CASSFQSSPLHF. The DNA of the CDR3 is TGTGCCAGCAGCTTTCAGTCATCACCCCTCCACTTT.

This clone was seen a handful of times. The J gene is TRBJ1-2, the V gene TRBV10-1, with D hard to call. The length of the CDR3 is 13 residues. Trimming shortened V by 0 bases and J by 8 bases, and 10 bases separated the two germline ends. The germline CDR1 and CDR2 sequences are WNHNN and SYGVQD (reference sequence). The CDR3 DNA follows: TGCGCCAGCAGTGAGTCGGCAGGTCGAGGCTACACCTTC. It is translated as CASSESAGRGYTF.

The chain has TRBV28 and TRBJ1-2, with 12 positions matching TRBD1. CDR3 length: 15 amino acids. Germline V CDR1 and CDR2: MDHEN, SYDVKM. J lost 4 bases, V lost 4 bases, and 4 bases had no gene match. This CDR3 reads CASSSPGQGAYGYTF. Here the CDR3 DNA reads TGTGCCAGCAGTTCCCCGGGACAGGGGGCCTATGGCTACACCTTC.